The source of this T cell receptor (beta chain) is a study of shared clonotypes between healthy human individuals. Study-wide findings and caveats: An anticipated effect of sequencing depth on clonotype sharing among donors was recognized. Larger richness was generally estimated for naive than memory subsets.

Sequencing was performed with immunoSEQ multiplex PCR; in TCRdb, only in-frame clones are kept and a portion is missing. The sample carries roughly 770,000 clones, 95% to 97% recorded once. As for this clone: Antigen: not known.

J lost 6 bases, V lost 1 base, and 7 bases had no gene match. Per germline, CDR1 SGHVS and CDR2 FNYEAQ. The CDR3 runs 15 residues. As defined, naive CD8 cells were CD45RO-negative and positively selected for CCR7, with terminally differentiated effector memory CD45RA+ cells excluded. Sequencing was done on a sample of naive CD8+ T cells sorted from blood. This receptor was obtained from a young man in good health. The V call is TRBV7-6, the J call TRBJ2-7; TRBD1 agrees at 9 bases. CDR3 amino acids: CASSLVRDRVGEQYF. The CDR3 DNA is TGTGCCAGCAGCTTAGTCCGGGACAGGGTTGGCGAGCAGTACTTC.